This is a list of T cell receptor beta chains from one sample in a study of preoperative IRX-2 immunotherapy in early breast cancer. Data came from immunoSEQ multiplex PCR; TCRdb stores just in-frame clones and leaves some out. Of a few hundred clones in the sample, 70% to 85% were seen once. The sequencing here drew on tumor tissue, taken after IRX-2 immunotherapy. All receptors derive from a human donor with breast cancer. Each CDR3 is given without its conserved first and last residue. Expanded clones get a size class; other rows say once, few or many, or leave the size out.

J gene: TRBJ1-1
V gene: TRBV5-1
clone size: -
CDR3 length: 12
CDR3 protein: ASSTRGEYTEAF

J gene: TRBJ1-2
V gene: TRBV15
clone size: -
CDR3 length: 12
CDR3 protein: ATSRVGVSYGYT

J gene: TRBJ2-2
V gene: TRBV11-3
clone size: -
CDR3 length: 13
CDR3 protein: ASSPVNRDTGELF

J gene: TRBJ1-5
V gene: TRBV29-1
clone size: -
CDR3 length: 11
CDR3 protein: SVVAGGGQPQH

J gene: TRBJ2-7
V gene: TRBV11-3
clone size: -
CDR3 length: 13
CDR3 protein: ASSLDIAGGNEQY

J gene: TRBJ2-7
V gene: TRBV11-3
clone size: -
CDR3 length: 14
CDR3 protein: ASSEVPNTGGYEQY

J gene: TRBJ2-3
V gene: TRBV28
clone size: -
CDR3 length: 10
CDR3 protein: ASSETTDTQY

J gene: TRBJ2-1
V gene: TRBV11-3
clone size: -
CDR3 length: 12
CDR3 protein: ASSLGIGRNEQF

J gene: TRBJ2-7
V gene: TRBV6-8
clone size: -
CDR3 length: 13
CDR3 protein: ASSYGSGGFVEQY

J gene: TRBJ1-2
V gene: TRBV18
clone size: -
CDR3 length: 12
CDR3 protein: ASSPPVVTYGYT

J gene: TRBJ2-5
V gene: TRBV18
clone size: -
CDR3 length: 14
CDR3 protein: ASSPPGTVLQETQY

J gene: TRBJ2-5
V gene: TRBV18
clone size: -
CDR3 length: 11
CDR3 protein: ASSMGLQETQY

J gene: TRBJ1-4
V gene: TRBV28
clone size: -
CDR3 length: 12
CDR3 protein: ASKFFGADEKLF

J gene: TRBJ2-5
V gene: TRBV11-3
clone size: -
CDR3 length: 12
CDR3 protein: ASSLVGGGETQY

J gene: TRBJ1-5
V gene: TRBV11-3
clone size: -
CDR3 length: 13
CDR3 protein: ASSFELTSNQPQH

J gene: TRBJ2-2
V gene: TRBV10-1
clone size: -
CDR3 length: 12
CDR3 protein: AKLGGENTGELF

J gene: TRBJ1-2
V gene: TRBV18
clone size: -
CDR3 length: 10
CDR3 protein: ASTTNNYGYT

J gene: TRBJ2-1
V gene: TRBV18
clone size: -
CDR3 length: 14
CDR3 protein: ASSPYSDRLGGEQF

J gene: TRBJ2-5
V gene: TRBV7-5
clone size: -
CDR3 length: 12
CDR3 protein: ASSFSGQQETQY

J gene: TRBJ2-5
V gene: TRBV11-3
clone size: -
CDR3 length: 13
CDR3 protein: ASSQVPGQGGTQY

J gene: TRBJ1-5
V gene: TRBV19
clone size: -
CDR3 length: 11
CDR3 protein: ASSSGVSQPQH

J gene: TRBJ1-5
V gene: TRBV6-8
clone size: few
CDR3 length: 12
CDR3 protein: ASSGEIGNQPQH

J gene: TRBJ2-7
V gene: TRBV6-8
clone size: few
CDR3 length: 11
CDR3 protein: ASSSTRGREQY

J gene: TRBJ1-4
V gene: TRBV22-1
clone size: few
CDR3 length: 13
CDR3 protein: ASIPGLTTNEKLF

J gene: TRBJ1-4
V gene: TRBV14
clone size: -
CDR3 length: 18
CDR3 protein: ASSHTGRDRLSSTNEKLF

J gene: TRBJ2-7
V gene: TRBV23-1
clone size: -
CDR3 length: 14
CDR3 protein: ASSQSDRLPWYEQY

J gene: TRBJ1-1
V gene: TRBV6-7
clone size: -
CDR3 length: 13
CDR3 protein: ASSGQKTGNTEAF